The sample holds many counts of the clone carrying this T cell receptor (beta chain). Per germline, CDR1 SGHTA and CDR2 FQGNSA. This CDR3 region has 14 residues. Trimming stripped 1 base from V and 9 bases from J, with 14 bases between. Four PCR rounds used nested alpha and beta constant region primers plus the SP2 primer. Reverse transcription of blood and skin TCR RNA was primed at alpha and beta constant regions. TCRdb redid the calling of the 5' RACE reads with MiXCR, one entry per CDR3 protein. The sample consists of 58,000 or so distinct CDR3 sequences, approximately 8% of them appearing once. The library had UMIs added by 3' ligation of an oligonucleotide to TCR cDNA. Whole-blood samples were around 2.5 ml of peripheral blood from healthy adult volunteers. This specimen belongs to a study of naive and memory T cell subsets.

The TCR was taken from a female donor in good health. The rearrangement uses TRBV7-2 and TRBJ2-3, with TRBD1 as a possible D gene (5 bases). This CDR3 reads CASSLGGLVTTQYF. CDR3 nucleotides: TGTGCCAGCAGCTTAGGGGGCCTAGTCACGACGCAGTATTTT.